The clone carrying this T cell receptor (beta chain) was counted between two and nine times. Antigen unknown. Germline CDR1 MNHEY, CDR2 SVGAGI. CDR3 size: 15 residues. V was pared by 6 bases and J by 7 bases, with 7 bases of the junction left unmatched. Sample time point: 2015-2016 season, pre-vaccination. Donors with HIV/AIDS, active malignancy, immunomodulators or active illness were excluded. This entry is derived from a study of follicular helper T cells after annual influenza vaccination. Notes on the study in general: For non-cTfh compartments, undersampling could not be ruled out. Day 7 ICOS+CD38+ clones later appeared mostly in ICOS-CD38- cTfh.

Clones were read by immunoSEQ multiplex PCR, and TCRdb kept only the in-frame ones, dropping some. The sample has more than 13,000 clones; 78% are singletons. The sequence derives from an adult who received the influenza vaccine. This rearrangement joins TRBV6-5 to TRBJ1-6, with TRBD1 identical over 9 bases. Sequenced material: CXCR5- memory CD4+ T cells sorted from blood, taken on the day of influenza vaccination. CDR3 sequence reads: CASSGTGPSNSPLHF. In nucleotides, the CDR3 is TGTGCCAGCAGCGGGACAGGGCCCTCAAATTCACCCCTCCACTTT.